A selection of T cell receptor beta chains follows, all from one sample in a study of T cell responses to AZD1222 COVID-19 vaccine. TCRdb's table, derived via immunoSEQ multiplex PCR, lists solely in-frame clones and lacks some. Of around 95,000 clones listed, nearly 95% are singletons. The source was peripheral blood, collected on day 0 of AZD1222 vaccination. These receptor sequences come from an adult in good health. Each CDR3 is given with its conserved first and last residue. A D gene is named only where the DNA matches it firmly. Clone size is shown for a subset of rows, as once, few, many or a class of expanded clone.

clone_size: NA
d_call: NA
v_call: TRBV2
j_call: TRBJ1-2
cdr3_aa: CASSVDGSYYGYTF
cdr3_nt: TGTGCCAGCAGTGTCGACGGCAGTTATTATGGCTACACCTTC

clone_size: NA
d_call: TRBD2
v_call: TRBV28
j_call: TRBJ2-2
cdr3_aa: CASRPGGNTGELFF
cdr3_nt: TGTGCCAGCAGACCGGGGGGGAACACCGGGGAGCTGTTTTTT

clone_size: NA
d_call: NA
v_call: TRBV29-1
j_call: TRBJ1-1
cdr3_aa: CSVEREWATEAFF
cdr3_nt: TGCAGCGTTGAAAGGGAATGGGCCACTGAAGCTTTCTTT

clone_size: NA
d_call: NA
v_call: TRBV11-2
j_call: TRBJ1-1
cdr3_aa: CASSLVGGTNTEAFF
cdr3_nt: TGTGCCAGCAGCTTAGTTGGGGGAACGAACACTGAAGCTTTCTTT

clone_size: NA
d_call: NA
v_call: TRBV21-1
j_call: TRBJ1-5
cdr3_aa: CARVMGQGGPQHF
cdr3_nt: TGTGCCAGAGTTATGGGACAGGGTGGGCCCCAGCATTTT

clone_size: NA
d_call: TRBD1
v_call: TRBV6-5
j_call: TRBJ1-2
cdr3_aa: CANPRTTTGADGYTF
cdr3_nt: TGTGCCAACCCGAGAACAACGACAGGGGCGGATGGCTACACCTTC

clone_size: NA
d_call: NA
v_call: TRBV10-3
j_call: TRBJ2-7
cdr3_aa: CAISDQAAYYEQYF
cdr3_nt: TGTGCCATCAGTGATCAGGCGGCATACTACGAGCAGTACTTC

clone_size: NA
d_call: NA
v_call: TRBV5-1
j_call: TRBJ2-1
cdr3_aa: CASTKFGAGLTDEQFF
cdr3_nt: TGCGCCAGCACTAAATTTGGGGCAGGGTTGACTGATGAGCAGTTCTTC

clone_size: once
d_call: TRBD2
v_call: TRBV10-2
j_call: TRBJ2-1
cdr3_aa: CASSERTSGSAEQFF
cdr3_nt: TGCGCCAGCAGTGAGCGGACTAGCGGGAGTGCTGAGCAGTTCTTC

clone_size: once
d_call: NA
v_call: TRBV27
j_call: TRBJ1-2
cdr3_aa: CASSLATQPPPGGYTF
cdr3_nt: TGTGCCAGCAGTTTAGCCACCCAACCCCCCCCGGGAGGCTACACCTTC

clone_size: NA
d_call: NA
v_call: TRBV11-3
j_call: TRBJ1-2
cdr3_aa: CASSLARLHHNYGYTF
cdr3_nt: TGTGCCAGCAGCTTAGCCCGACTCCACCATAACTATGGCTACACCTTC

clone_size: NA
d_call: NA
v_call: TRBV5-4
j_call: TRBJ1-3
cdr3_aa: CASSLVGGLSSGNTIYF
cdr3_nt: TGTGCCAGCAGCTTGGTGGGGGGGTTAAGCTCTGGAAACACCATATATTTT

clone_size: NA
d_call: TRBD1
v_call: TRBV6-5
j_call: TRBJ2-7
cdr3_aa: CASSYQDRAEGEQYF
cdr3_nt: TGTGCCAGCAGTTACCAGGACAGGGCGGAAGGGGAGCAGTACTTC

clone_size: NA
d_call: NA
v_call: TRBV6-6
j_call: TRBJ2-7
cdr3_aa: CASSYGREQYF
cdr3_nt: TGTGCCAGCAGTTACGGGAGGGAGCAGTACTTC

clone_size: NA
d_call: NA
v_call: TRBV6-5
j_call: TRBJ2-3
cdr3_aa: CASSSFSASTDTQYF
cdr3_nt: TGTGCCAGCAGTAGTTTCTCGGCCAGCACAGATACGCAGTATTTT

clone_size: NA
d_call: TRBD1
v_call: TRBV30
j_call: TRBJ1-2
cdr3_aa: CAWSGGTGHPYGYTF
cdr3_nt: TGTGCCTGGAGTGGTGGGACAGGGCACCCCTATGGCTACACCTTC

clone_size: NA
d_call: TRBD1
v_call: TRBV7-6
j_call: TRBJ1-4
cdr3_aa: CASSADRGQVEKLFF
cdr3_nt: TGTGCCAGCAGCGCAGACAGGGGGCAGGTTGAAAAACTGTTTTTT

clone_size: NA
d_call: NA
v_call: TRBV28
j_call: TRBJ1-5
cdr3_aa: CASSLSTGTQPQHF
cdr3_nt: TGTGCCAGCAGTTTATCAACAGGGACTCAGCCCCAGCATTTT

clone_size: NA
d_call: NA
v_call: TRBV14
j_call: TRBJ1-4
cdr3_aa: CASSHSYEKLFF
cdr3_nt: TGTGCCAGCAGCCATTCCTATGAAAAACTGTTTTTT

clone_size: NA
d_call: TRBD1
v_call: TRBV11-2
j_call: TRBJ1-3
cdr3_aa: CASSFGDRDGNTIYF
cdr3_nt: TGTGCCAGCAGCTTTGGAGACAGGGATGGAAACACCATATATTTT

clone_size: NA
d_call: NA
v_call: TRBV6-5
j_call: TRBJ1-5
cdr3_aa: CASSPSRGSNQPQHF
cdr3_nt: TGTGCCAGCAGTCCGTCCAGGGGTAGCAATCAGCCCCAGCATTTT

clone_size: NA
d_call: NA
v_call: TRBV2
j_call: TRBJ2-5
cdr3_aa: CASRKGGETQYF
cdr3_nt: TGTGCCAGCAGAAAGGGGGGGGAGACCCAGTACTTC

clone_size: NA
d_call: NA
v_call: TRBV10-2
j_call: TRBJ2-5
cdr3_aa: CASHKGVGKTQYF
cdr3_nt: TGCGCCAGCCATAAAGGGGTGGGGAAGACCCAGTACTTC

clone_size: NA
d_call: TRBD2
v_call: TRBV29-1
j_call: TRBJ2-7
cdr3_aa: CSVGTRISYEQYF
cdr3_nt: TGCAGCGTTGGGACTAGAATTAGTTACGAGCAGTACTTC

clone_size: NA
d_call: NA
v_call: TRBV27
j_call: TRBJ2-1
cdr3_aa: CASSLYGAYNEQFF
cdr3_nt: TGTGCCAGCAGTTTATATGGAGCCTACAATGAGCAGTTCTTC

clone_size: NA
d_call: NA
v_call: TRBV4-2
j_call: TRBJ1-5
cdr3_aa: CASSRDVNQPQHF
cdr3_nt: TGTGCCAGCAGCAGGGACGTTAATCAGCCCCAGCATTTT

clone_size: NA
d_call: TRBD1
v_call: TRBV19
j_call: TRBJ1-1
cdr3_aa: CASSQTSRGRFTEAFF
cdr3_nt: TGTGCCAGTAGCCAAACTAGCAGGGGGCGATTCACTGAAGCTTTCTTT

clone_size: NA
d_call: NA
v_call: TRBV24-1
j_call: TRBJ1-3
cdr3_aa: CATSDRGNTIYF
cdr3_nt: TGTGCCACCAGTGACCGTGGAAACACCATATATTTT

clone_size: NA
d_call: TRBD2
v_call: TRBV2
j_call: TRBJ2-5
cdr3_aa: CASSEALAGGETQYF
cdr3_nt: TGTGCCAGCAGTGAAGCCCTAGCGGGGGGCGAGACCCAGTACTTC

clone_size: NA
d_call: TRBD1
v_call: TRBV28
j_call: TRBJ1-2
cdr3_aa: CASRVGGRGHDNYGYTF
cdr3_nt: TGTGCCAGCAGGGTCGGTGGCAGGGGGCACGATAACTATGGCTACACCTTC